This T cell receptor beta chain came from a study of response to subunit inactivated influenza vaccine. Study-wide results and limits: There was a suggestion from the authors that each seasonal influenza vaccination recruits few new T cells.

The CDR3 is 14 amino acids. V lost 6 bases and J lost 4, with 15 bases in between. Germline loops: CDR1 MRHNA, CDR2 SNTAGT. This clonotype was counted a few times. Its antigen is undetermined. TCRdb processed the RT-PCR reads anew with MiXCR; each CDR3 protein has one entry. Of 650,000 to 800,000 distinct CDR3 sequences in the sample, less than 20% are singletons; the top ten hold roughly a tenth. The chain carries TRBV6-4 and TRBJ1-2, with D perhaps matching TRBD1 (5 bases). The receptor was derived from a man between 50 and 59 years old who received an inactivated influenza vaccine. This sample comprised PBMCs from blood, obtained roughly 5 days after vaccination. CDR3 in DNA: TGTGCCAGCAGCAAGGAGAGGGGTGCCTATGGCTACACCTTC. Amino acids: CASSKERGAYGYTF.